This entry lists 5 T cell receptor beta chains sequenced from one sample in a study of blood T cells in healthy people across ages. Sample-barcoded 5' priming and a J-beta primer mix drove a second PCR of about 6 to 12 cycles. In TCRdb, the 5' RACE reads were re-called with MiXCR into one record per CDR3 protein. The sample shows about a million distinct CDR3 sequences, roughly 51% of them seen only once. Sequences were obtained from blood. Source of these receptors: a woman aged 55-70 years in good health.

The chain joins TRBV27 to TRBJ1-2, with D perhaps matching TRBD1 (5 bases). Germline V lookup: CDR1 MNHEY, CDR2 SMNVEV (reference sequence). The CDR3 runs to 16 residues. V was shortened by 2 bases and J by 8 bases, with 21 bases between the two germline ends. The CDR3 sequence is CASSLQGPLLKVGYTF. CDR3 in DNA: TGTGCCAGCAGTTTACAGGGTCCCCTACTAAAGGTCGGCTACACCTTC.

The chain couples TRBV7-2 to TRBJ2-1; D gene uncertain. Germline V gene sequence: CDR1 SGHTA, CDR2 FQGNSA. This CDR3 has 13 residues. V was cut by 5 bases and J by 5 bases, with 10 bases left in between. The CDR3 DNA reads TGTGCCAGCAGCACTGACACGAACAATGAGCAGTTCTTC. Its translation: CASSTDTNNEQFF.

This clonotype appeared a few times. This rearrangement joins TRBV2 to TRBJ2-6; no clear D. Germline V gives CDR1 SNHLY, CDR2 FYNNEI. This CDR3 comprises 16 residues. V was trimmed by 2 bases and J by 0 bases, leaving 8 bases between them. CDR3 amino acids: CASSETKSSGANVLTF. The CDR3 DNA reads as TGTGCCAGCAGTGAAACAAAATCCTCTGGGGCCAACGTCCTGACTTTC.

V usage is TRBV5-1 and J usage is TRBJ2-1; D is possibly TRBD2 (5 bases). This CDR3 has 13 residues. Germline V CDR1 and CDR2: SGHRS, YFSETQ. V was clipped by 0 bases and J by 10 bases, with 11 bases between them. In DNA, the CDR3 is TGCGCCAGCAGCTTGGTTCTAGGCGGGGAGCAGTTCTTC. It codes for CASSLVLGGEQFF. The whole variable domain, filled in from reference TRBV5-1 and TRBJ2-1, reads KAGVTQTPRYLIKTRGQQVTLSCSPISGHRSVSWYQQTPGQGLQFLFEYFSETQRNKGNFPGRFSGRQFSNSRSEMNVSTLELGDSALYLCASSLVLGGEQFFGPGTRLTVL.

There are a few counts of this clonotype. This rearrangement joins TRBV5-5 to TRBJ2-7; D unclear. In germline, CDR1 is SGHKS, CDR2 YYEKEE (reference sequence). CDR3 size: 17 residues. V was pared by 7 bases and J by 0 bases, with 23 bases between. CDR3 nucleotides: TGTGCCAGCTCTACAGTTATTAGTTTCGTCGGCTCCTACGAGCAGTACTTC. Translated: CASSTVISFVGSYEQYF.